Below, 6 T cell receptor beta chains from the same sample are listed, as sequenced in a study of CD8 T cells in Susac syndrome. The RNA input was roughly 0.45 to 1 ug, and it was reverse transcribed with random hexamers. TCRdb re-derived calls from the immunoSEQ multiplex PCR reads in MiXCR, one entry per CDR3 protein. The sample includes some 110,000 distinct CDR3 sequences, just over 95% of them seen just once. Sample: CD4+ T cells from PBMCs. The source is a human donor with Susac syndrome.

Only a few counts were recorded for this clonotype. The chain carries TRBV29-1 and TRBJ2-5; D is unresolved. The CDR3 totals 8 residues. The germline CDR1 and CDR2 sequences are SQVTM and ANQGSEA. The V end lost 6 bases, the J end lost 5 bases, and 1 base lay between the germline ends. The CDR3 bases are TGCAGCGTCGAGACCCAGTACTTC. It encodes CSVETQYF.

This clonotype was counted a single time. V usage is TRBV5-1 and J usage is TRBJ1-1; a weak D match, TRBD1 (5 bases). The germline CDR1 and CDR2 sequences are SGHRS and YFSETQ. Trimming left V 1 base short and J 0 bases short, with 13 bases between. The length of the CDR3 is 16 residues. As DNA, the CDR3 is TGCGCCAGCAGCTTGTCTCCGGGACTAATGAACACTGAAGCTTTCTTT. It encodes CASSLSPGLMNTEAFF.

The chain is built from TRBV24-1 and TRBJ2-2; 11 bases align to TRBD2. The CDR3 extends over 14 amino acids. Germline CDR1 KGHDR, CDR2 SFDVKD. V lost 9 bases, J lost 3 bases, and 2 bases stayed unmatched. The CDR3 DNA sequence: TGTGCCACCCATAGCGGGAGGGACACCGGGGAGCTGTTTTTT. Its translation is CATHSGRDTGELFF.

This rearrangement joins TRBV28 to TRBJ2-1; D is uncertain. There are 13 residues in the CDR3. Per the germline V gene, CDR1 is MDHEN and CDR2 is SYDVKM. V lost 7 bases and J 0 bases, leaving 7 bases between the germline ends. CDR3 bases: TGTGCCAGCACCGTGAGCTCCTACAATGAGCAGTTCTTC. This encodes CASTVSSYNEQFF.

The rearrangement uses TRBV15 and TRBJ1-1, with D unresolved. The CDR3 length is 17 residues. V lost 0 bases and J lost 5, with 19 bases in between. Germline CDR1 LNHNV, CDR2 YYDKDF (reference sequence). CDR3 nucleotides: TGTGCCACCAGCAGAGATCTTGTGGGAGGGAGGAGGACTGAAGCTTTCTTT. This codes for CATSRDLVGGRRTEAFF.

The chain joins TRBV20-1 to TRBJ2-3; D gene unclear. V was clipped by 6 bases and J by 8 bases, with 9 bases between them. This CDR3 region has 10 residues. Germline V gene sequence: CDR1 DFQATT, CDR2 SNEGSKA (reference sequence). The CDR3 DNA follows: TGCAGTGCGGCAGAAGTTACGCAGTATTTT. Amino acids: CSAAEVTQYF.